Listed below are T cell receptor beta chains from one sample, sequenced in a study of blood T cells in healthy people across ages. TCRdb recomputed calls from the 5' RACE reads with MiXCR, one row per CDR3 protein. The sample lists around 710,000 distinct CDR3 sequences; around 46% were seen once. The sample taken for sequencing was blood. The source is a woman aged 60-70 years in good health. The CDR3 runs from the conserved cysteine through the conserved F or W. Fields, in order: D gene, V gene, J gene, clone size, CDR3 protein, CDR3 DNA. D genes are given only for firm matches. Only some rows state a clone size, as once, few, many or a class for expanded clones.

TRBD2	TRBV6-2/TRBV6-3	TRBJ2-1	many	CASSYVRTSGNHEQFF	TGTGCCAGCAGTTACGTTCGGACTAGCGGGAACCATGAGCAGTTCTTC
TRBD1	TRBV6-5	TRBJ1-2	.	CASSYSSPDRGYGYTF	TGTGCCAGCAGTTACTCGAGCCCCGACAGGGGATATGGCTACACCTTC
.	TRBV10-3	TRBJ1-4	.	CAISETLEKLFF	TGTGCCATCAGTGAGACTTTAGAAAAACTGTTTTTT
.	TRBV6-1	TRBJ2-6	few	CASSEALPGKAARISGANVLTF	TGTGCCAGCAGTGAAGCGCTACCGGGGAAAGCGGCGAGGATCTCTGGGGCCAACGTCCTGACTTTC
.	TRBV4-2	TRBJ2-1	.	CASSLTGASGEQFF	TGTGCCAGCAGCCTCACCGGGGCGTCGGGGGAGCAGTTCTTC
.	TRBV20-1	TRBJ2-7	once	CRAASRGTLEQYF	TGCAGGGCCGCCTCGCGGGGGACACTCGAGCAGTACTTC
.	TRBV12-3/TRBV12-4	TRBJ1-2	.	CASSLLTGGYTF	TGTGCCAGCAGCCTTCTAACTGGGGGCTACACCTTC
.	TRBV2	TRBJ1-2	.	CASSVGYYGYTF	TGTGCCAGCAGTGTGGGGTACTATGGCTACACCTTC
.	TRBV5-4	TRBJ1-1	.	CASSPETGQGNTEAFF	TGTGCCAGCAGCCCAGAAACGGGGCAGGGGAACACTGAAGCTTTCTTT
TRBD1	TRBV7-9	TRBJ2-6	.	CASSSTWDRENSGANVLTF	TGTGCCAGCAGCTCTACGTGGGACAGGGAAAACTCTGGGGCCAACGTCCTGACTTTC
.	TRBV20-1	TRBJ2-5	few	CSGRTTQETQYF	TGCAGTGGTCGGACTACCCAAGAGACCCAGTACTTC
TRBD2	TRBV6-4	TRBJ2-3	.	CASSVGTRSTDTQYF	TGTGCCAGCAGTGTCGGGACTAGAAGCACAGATACGCAGTATTTT
.	TRBV5-1	TRBJ2-5	once	CASTSGRNQETQYF	TGCGCCAGCACGTCCGGCAGGAACCAAGAGACCCAGTACTTC
.	TRBV4-3	TRBJ1-1	.	CASSQVRGTQPTEAFF	TGCGCCAGCAGCCAGGTAAGAGGGACGCAGCCTACTGAAGCTTTCTTT
TRBD1	TRBV6-5	TRBJ1-2	.	CATFGARTGSIVGYTF	TGTGCCACCTTCGGGGCCAGGACAGGGTCAATAGTTGGCTACACCTTC
.	TRBV2	TRBJ2-1	.	CASSKGSTYEQFF	TGTGCCAGCAGCAAGGGGAGTACGTATGAGCAGTTCTTC
TRBD1	TRBV4-2	TRBJ1-2	.	CASSQGQGVGYGYTF	TGTGCCAGCAGCCAGGGACAGGGGGTCGGATATGGCTACACCTTC
.	TRBV6-5	TRBJ1-6	.	CASSRSGGRDSPLHF	TGTGCCAGCAGCCGATCCGGGGGCCGAGATTCACCCCTCCACTTT
.	TRBV27	TRBJ1-2	.	CASCRLVYGYTF	TGTGCCAGCTGCCGTTTGGTGTACGGCTACACCTTC
.	TRBV5-1	TRBJ2-1	many	CASSFPGANEQFF	TGCGCCAGCAGCTTCCCTGGTGCAAATGAGCAGTTCTTC
.	TRBV4-3	TRBJ2-4	many	CASSQDLANIQYF	TGCGCCAGCAGCCAAGACCTAGCAAACATTCAGTACTTC
TRBD1	TRBV6-2/TRBV6-3	TRBJ2-2	.	CASINVPDRGRGGELFF	TGTGCCAGCATCAACGTACCAGACAGGGGGCGCGGCGGGGAGCTGTTTTTT
.	TRBV5-5	TRBJ2-7	.	CASSLELTRPTYEQYF	TGTGCCAGCAGCTTGGAGCTCACACGCCCTACCTACGAGCAGTACTTC
.	TRBV5-8	TRBJ2-7	.	CASSLTGKVAGAASYEQYF	TGTGCCAGCAGCCTGACAGGGAAGGTAGCGGGCGCTGCCTCCTACGAGCAGTACTTC
.	TRBV5-1	TRBJ2-7	few	CASSLTGSVESYEQYF	TGCGCCAGCAGTCTCACGGGTAGCGTTGAATCCTACGAGCAGTACTTC
TRBD1	TRBV28	TRBJ2-7	.	CASNRQGLSSYEQYF	TGTGCCAGCAACCGACAGGGTTTAAGCTCCTACGAGCAGTACTTC
.	TRBV3-1	TRBJ2-3	.	CASSRTTRTDTQYF	TGTGCCAGCAGCCGAACGACTAGGACAGATACGCAGTATTTT
TRBD2	TRBV6-6	TRBJ2-1	.	CASSGRALDNEQFF	TGTGCCAGTAGCGGGAGGGCCTTGGACAATGAGCAGTTCTTC
.	TRBV6-2/TRBV6-3	TRBJ1-1	.	CASRQSQGTEAFF	TGTGCCAGCAGACAGAGCCAGGGCACCGAAGCTTTCTTT
.	TRBV7-3	TRBJ2-5	.	CASSLDPQETQYF	TGTGCCAGCAGCTTAGACCCCCAAGAGACCCAGTACTTC
.	TRBV7-2	TRBJ1-6	few	CASSLTGPLDNSPLHF	TGTGCCAGCAGCTTAACCGGGCCCCTGGATAATTCACCCCTCCACTTT
.	TRBV11-1	TRBJ2-3	.	CASSQGPTPTDTQYF	TGTGCCAGCAGCCAGGGGCCGACCCCCACAGATACGCAGTATTTT
TRBD1	TRBV15	TRBJ2-5	.	CATSRDRGQGREQYF	TGTGCCACCAGCAGAGATCGGGGACAGGGAAGGGAGCAGTACTTC
TRBD2	TRBV4-2	TRBJ2-7	many	CASSQEWGLAGEYEQYF	TGTGCCAGCAGCCAAGAATGGGGACTAGCGGGGGAGTACGAGCAGTACTTC
.	TRBV29-1	TRBJ2-7	.	CSVEDRLYEQYF	TGCAGCGTTGAAGATCGACTATACGAGCAGTACTTC
.	TRBV7-8	TRBJ2-7	few	CASSLRGAEQYF	TGTGCCAGCAGCCTTCGGGGGGCCGAGCAGTACTTC
.	TRBV7-8	TRBJ1-6	few	CASTLTPGPNSPLHF	TGTGCCAGCACCCTCACCCCGGGACCAAATTCACCCCTCCACTTT
.	TRBV6-2/TRBV6-3	TRBJ1-5	.	CASSYVGQPQHF	TGTGCCAGCAGTTACGTCGGTCAGCCCCAGCATTTT
TRBD1	TRBV7-9	TRBJ1-1	few	CASSFTGQGNTEAFF	TGTGCCAGCAGCTTTACGGGACAGGGAAACACTGAAGCTTTCTTT
TRBD1	TRBV13	TRBJ2-4	.	CASSLFEGQGRNIQYF	TGTGCCAGCAGCTTATTTGAGGGACAGGGGCGAAACATTCAGTACTTC
.	TRBV11-1	TRBJ2-7	.	CASSLDWGTAYEQYF	TGCGCCAGCAGCTTAGATTGGGGCACAGCCTACGAGCAGTACTTC
.	TRBV25-1	TRBJ2-3	few	CASSSLFGGYTDTQYF	TGTGCCAGCAGTTCCCTTTTTGGGGGGTACACAGATACGCAGTATTTT
.	TRBV7-2	TRBJ2-7	.	CASSLANGQLYEQYF	TGTGCCAGCAGCTTAGCCAATGGACAGCTCTACGAGCAGTACTTC
.	TRBV10-2	TRBJ2-3	.	CASSESGRPSTDTQYF	TGCGCCAGCAGTGAGTCTGGGCGGCCAAGCACAGATACGCAGTATTTT
.	TRBV6-2/TRBV6-3	TRBJ2-5	few	CASSSRPLIETQYF	TGTGCCAGCAGCTCCCGGCCCCTTATAGAGACCCAGTACTTC
.	TRBV24-1	TRBJ1-2	.	CATSDYGQTSYGYTF	TGTGCCACCAGTGACTATGGACAGACCTCCTATGGCTACACCTTC
.	TRBV29-1	TRBJ1-1	few	CSETDRSEAFF	TGCAGCGAGACGGATAGGTCTGAAGCTTTCTTT
TRBD1	TRBV28	TRBJ1-6	once	CASERQTGGGSPLHF	TGTGCCAGCGAGCGGCAAACAGGGGGCGGGTCACCCCTCCACTTT
.	TRBV20-1	TRBJ2-7	.	CSARPWGGQLSYEQYF	TGCAGTGCTAGACCCTGGGGGGGGCAGCTTTCCTACGAGCAGTACTTC
TRBD2	TRBV27	TRBJ2-3	.	CASSDTSGMRTDTQYF	TGTGCCAGCAGTGATACTAGCGGGATGAGAACAGATACGCAGTATTTT
TRBD1	TRBV14	TRBJ2-7	.	CASGPIRTGGEQYF	TGTGCCAGCGGACCAATCAGGACAGGGGGCGAGCAGTACTTC
TRBD2	TRBV28	TRBJ2-1	.	CASSLSSGRGNEQFF	TGTGCCAGCAGTTTATCTAGCGGGAGGGGAAATGAGCAGTTCTTC
.	TRBV7-9	TRBJ1-6	once	CGSSSTLESSPLHF	TGTGGCAGCAGCTCGACCTTAGAGAGTTCACCCCTCCACTTT
TRBD1	TRBV27	TRBJ1-1	once	CASTTLQGITEAFF	TGTGCCAGCACCACCCTACAGGGGATAACTGAAGCTTTCTTT
.	TRBV3-1	TRBJ1-2	.	CVSSQDSKGQAYGYTF	TGTGTCAGCAGCCAAGATAGCAAGGGGCAGGCCTATGGCTACACCTTC
.	TRBV20-1	TRBJ1-6	.	CSARDPGGRNNSPLHF	TGCAGTGCTAGAGATCCCGGCGGACGGAATAATTCACCCCTCCACTTT
TRBD1	TRBV30	TRBJ1-1	.	CAWGYRGRGTEAFF	TGTGCCTGGGGATACAGGGGGCGAGGTACTGAAGCTTTCTTT
.	TRBV18	TRBJ1-1	few	CASSPPGRQNTEAFF	TGTGCCAGCTCACCACCGGGACGGCAGAACACTGAAGCTTTCTTT
TRBD2	TRBV20-1	TRBJ2-3	many	CSARESGRYFTDTQYF	TGCAGTGCTAGAGAAAGCGGGAGATACTTCACAGATACGCAGTATTTT
.	TRBV5-4	TRBJ2-5	.	CASSPEAGRETQYF	TGTGCCAGCAGCCCGGAGGCGGGAAGAGAGACCCAGTACTTC